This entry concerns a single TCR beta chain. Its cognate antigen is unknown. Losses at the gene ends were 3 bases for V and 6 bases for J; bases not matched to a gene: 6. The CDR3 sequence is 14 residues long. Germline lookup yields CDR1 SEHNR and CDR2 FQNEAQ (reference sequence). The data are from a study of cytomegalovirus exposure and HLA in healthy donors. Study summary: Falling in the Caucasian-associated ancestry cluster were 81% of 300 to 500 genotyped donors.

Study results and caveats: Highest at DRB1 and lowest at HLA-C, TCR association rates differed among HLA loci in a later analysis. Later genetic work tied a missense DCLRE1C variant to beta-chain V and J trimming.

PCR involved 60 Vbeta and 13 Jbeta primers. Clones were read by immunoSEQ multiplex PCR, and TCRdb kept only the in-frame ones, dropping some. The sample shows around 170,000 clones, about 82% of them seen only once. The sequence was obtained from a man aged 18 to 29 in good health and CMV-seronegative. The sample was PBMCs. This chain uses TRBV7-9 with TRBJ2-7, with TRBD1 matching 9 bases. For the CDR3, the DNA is TGTGCCAGCAGCTTTTCGACAGGGGGAAGCGAGCAGTACTTC. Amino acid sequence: CASSFSTGGSEQYF. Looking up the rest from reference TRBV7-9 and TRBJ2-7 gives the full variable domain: DTGVSQNPRHKITKRGQNVTFRCDPISEHNRLYWYRQTLGQGPEFLTYFQNEAQLEKSRLLSDRFSAERPKGSFSTLEIQRTEQGDSAMYLCASSFSTGGSEQYFGPGTRLTVT.